Below, 4 T cell receptor beta chains from the same sample are listed, as sequenced in a study of blood T cells in healthy people across ages. Together with a sample-barcoded 5' primer, a J-beta primer mix was included in a second PCR lasting 7 to 11 cycles. TCRdb called the 5' RACE reads again in MiXCR, with one record for every CDR3 protein. This sample yields about 700,000 distinct CDR3 sequences, of which about 30% are seen a single time; approximately 15% belongs to the top ten. The source material was blood. These receptors were taken from a woman older than 75 in good health.

This clonotype was recorded many times. The chain recombines TRBV12-3 or TRBV12-4 with TRBJ1-6; D gene uncertain. V was shortened by 1 base and J by 5 bases, with 6 bases between the two germline ends. The CDR3 spans 14 residues. The CDR3 loop reads CASSLVQDNSPLHF. The CDR3, as DNA: TGTGCCAGCAGTTTAGTCCAGGATAATTCACCCCTCCACTTT.

This clonotype showed up many times. This chain joins TRBV27 and TRBJ2-1; 11 bases fit TRBD2. There are 16 residues in the CDR3. The V gene's germline CDR1 is MNHEY and CDR2 SMNVEV (reference sequence). J was trimmed by 8 bases and V by 6 bases; bases with no gene match: 12. CDR3 DNA: TGTGCCAGCAGCAACAGACTAGCGGGGTCACTCGATGAGCAGTTCTTC. This translates into CASSNRLAGSLDEQFF.

The chain employs TRBV7-2 and TRBJ1-4; the D gene is possibly TRBD1 (5 bases). There are 14 residues in the CDR3. Germline assignment: CDR1 SGHTA and CDR2 FQGNSA. V lost 5 bases to trimming and J lost 8 bases, with 15 bases between them. CDR3 coding DNA: TGTGCCAGCAGCCCCCACGGAGGGGAAGAAAAACTGTTTTTT. Its protein product is CASSPHGGEEKLFF.

The V gene is TRBV6-6, the J gene TRBJ2-1; possibly TRBD1 for D (5 bases). CDR1 and CDR2 from the germline V gene are MNHNY and SVGAGI (reference sequence). This CDR3 comprises 15 residues. The V end lost 5 bases, the J end lost 1 base, and 12 bases lay between the germline ends. This CDR3 is CASSPVRESYNEQFF. As DNA, the CDR3 is TGTGCCAGCAGTCCCGTCAGGGAATCCTACAATGAGCAGTTCTTC.